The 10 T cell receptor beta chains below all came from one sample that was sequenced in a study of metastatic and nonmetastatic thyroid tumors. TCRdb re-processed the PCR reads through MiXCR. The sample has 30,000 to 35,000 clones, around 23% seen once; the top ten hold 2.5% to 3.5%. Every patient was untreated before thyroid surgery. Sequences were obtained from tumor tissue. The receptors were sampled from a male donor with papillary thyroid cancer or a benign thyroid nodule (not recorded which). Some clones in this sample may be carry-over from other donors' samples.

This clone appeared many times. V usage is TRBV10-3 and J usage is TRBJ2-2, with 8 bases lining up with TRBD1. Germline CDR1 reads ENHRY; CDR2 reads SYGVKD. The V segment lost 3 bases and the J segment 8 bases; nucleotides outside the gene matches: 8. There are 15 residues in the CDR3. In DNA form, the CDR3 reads TGTGCCATCAGTGATCGCCAGGGGGCAGGGGGGGAGCTGTTTTTT. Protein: CAISDRQGAGGELFF.

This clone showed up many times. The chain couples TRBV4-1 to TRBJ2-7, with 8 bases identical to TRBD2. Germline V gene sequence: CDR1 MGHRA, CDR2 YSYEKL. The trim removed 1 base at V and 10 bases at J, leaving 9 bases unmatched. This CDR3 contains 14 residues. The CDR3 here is CASSQAQAGEHQYF. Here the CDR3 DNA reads TGCGCCAGCAGCCAAGCCCAAGCGGGAGAACATCAGTACTTC.

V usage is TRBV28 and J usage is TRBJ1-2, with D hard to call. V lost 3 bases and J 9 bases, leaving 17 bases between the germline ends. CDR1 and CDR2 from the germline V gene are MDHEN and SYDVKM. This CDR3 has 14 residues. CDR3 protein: CASSLIREAPSYTF. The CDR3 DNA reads TGTGCCAGCAGTTTGATAAGGGAGGCGCCTAGCTACACCTTC.

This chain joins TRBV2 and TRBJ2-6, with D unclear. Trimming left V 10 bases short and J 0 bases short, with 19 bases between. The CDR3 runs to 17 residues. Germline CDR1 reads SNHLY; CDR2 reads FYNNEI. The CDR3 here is CAKAVVVRDSGANVLTF. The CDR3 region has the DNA TGTGCCAAAGCAGTCGTGGTTCGTGACTCTGGGGCCAACGTCCTGACTTTC.

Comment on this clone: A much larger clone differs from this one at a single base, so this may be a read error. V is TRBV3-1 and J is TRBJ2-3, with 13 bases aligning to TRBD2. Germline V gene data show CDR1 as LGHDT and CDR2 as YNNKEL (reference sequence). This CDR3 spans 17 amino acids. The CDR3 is CVSSHWTSGSIPDTQYF. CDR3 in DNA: TGTGTCAGCAGCCACTGGACTAGCGGGAGTATCCCAGATACGCAGTATTTT.

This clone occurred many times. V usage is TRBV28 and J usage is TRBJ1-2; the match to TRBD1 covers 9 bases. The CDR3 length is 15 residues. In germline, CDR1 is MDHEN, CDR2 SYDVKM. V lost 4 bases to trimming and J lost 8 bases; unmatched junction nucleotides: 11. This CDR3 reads CASSSAGQGLVGYTF. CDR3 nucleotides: TGTGCCAGCAGTTCAGCTGGACAGGGGTTGGTGGGCTACACCTTC.

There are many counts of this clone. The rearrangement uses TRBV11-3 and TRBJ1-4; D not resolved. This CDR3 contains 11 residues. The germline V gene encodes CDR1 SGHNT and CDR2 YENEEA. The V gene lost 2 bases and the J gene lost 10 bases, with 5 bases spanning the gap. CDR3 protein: CASSLLGKLFF. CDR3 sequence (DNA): TGTGCCAGCAGCTTATTGGGAAAACTGTTTTTT.

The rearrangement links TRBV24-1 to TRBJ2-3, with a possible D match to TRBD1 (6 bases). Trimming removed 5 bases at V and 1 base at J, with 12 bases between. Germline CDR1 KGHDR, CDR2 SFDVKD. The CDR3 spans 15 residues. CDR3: CATSGIGGGTDTQYF. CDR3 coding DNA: TGTGCCACCAGTGGGATAGGGGGAGGCACAGATACGCAGTATTTT.

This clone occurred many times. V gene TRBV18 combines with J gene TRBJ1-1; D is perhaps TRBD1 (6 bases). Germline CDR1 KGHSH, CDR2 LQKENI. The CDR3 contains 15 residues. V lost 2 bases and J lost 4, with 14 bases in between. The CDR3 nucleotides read TGTGCCAGCTCACCAGGCAGGGGCTGGGGCACTGAAGCTTTCTTT. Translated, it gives CASSPGRGWGTEAFF.

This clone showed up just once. This CDR3 reads CSARPLIEFGNEQFF. The CDR3 DNA follows: TGCAGTGCTAGACCTTTAATCGAATTTGGCAATGAGCAGTTCTTC. The chain recombines TRBV20-1 with TRBJ2-1; D gene ambiguous. The CDR3 length is 15 residues. Germline lookup yields CDR1 DFQATT and CDR2 SNEGSKA (reference sequence). V was cut by 2 bases and J by 6 bases, with 17 bases left in between.